The T cell receptor (beta chain) under discussion was sequenced for a study of shared clonotypes between healthy human individuals. Findings and limits, study-wide: Generation of non-shared clonotypes was less probable than generation of clonotypes shared by all four donors. Larger estimated richness was generally recorded for naive subsets relative to memory subsets.

Produced via immunoSEQ multiplex PCR; TCRdb's table is partial and in-frame only. The sample has around 2.1 million clones, 90% to 95% seen once; the top ten hold over 1.5%. About this clone itself: Its antigen remains unknown.

Between the trimmed V and J ends, which lost 4 bases and 6 bases, there was a span of 13 bases. The CDR3 has 14 residues. The germline V gene has CDR1 SGHDN and CDR2 FVKESK. Naive CD8 cells lacked CD45RO, underwent positive selection for CCR7 and left out terminally differentiated effector memory CD45RA+ cells. Healthy adults negative for HIV, lacking recent acute infections or vaccinations, served as donors. Everyone who donated was a Caucasian adult who lived in Nashville, Tennessee. V is TRBV14 and J is TRBJ2-1, with D possibly being TRBD1 or TRBD2 (5 bases each). Sequencing was carried out using naive CD8+ T cells from PBMCs. This receptor was obtained from a man between 18 and 35 years old in good health. Some clones in this sample may be carry-over from other donors' samples. The CDR3 coding sequence is TGTGCCAGCAGCCGGGACCGCGAGTCCAATGAGCAGTTCTTC. Its protein product is CASSRDRESNEQFF. Supplemented by reference TRBV14 and TRBJ2-1, the full variable domain reads EAGVTQFPSHSVIEKGQTVTLRCDPISGHDNLYWYRRVMGKEIKFLLHFVKESKQDESGMPNNRFLAERTGGTYSTLKVQPAELEDSGVYFCASSRDRESNEQFFGPGTRLTVL.